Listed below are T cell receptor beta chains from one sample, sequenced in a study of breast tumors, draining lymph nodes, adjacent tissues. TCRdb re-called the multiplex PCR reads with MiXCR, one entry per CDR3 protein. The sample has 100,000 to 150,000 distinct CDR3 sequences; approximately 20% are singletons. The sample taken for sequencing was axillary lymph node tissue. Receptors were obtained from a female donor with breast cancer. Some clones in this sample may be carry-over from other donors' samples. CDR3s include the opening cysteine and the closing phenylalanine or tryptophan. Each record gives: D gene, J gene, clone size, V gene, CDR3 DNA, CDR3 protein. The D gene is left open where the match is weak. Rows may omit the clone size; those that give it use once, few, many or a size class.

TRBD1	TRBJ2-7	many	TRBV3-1	TGTGCCAGCAGCCAAGATCATAGACAGGGGGGCGAGCAGTACTTC	CASSQDHRQGGEQYF
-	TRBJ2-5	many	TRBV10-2	TGCGCCAGCAGTTCGTTCAGTAGCGGAGAAGAGACCCAGTACTTC	CASSSFSSGEETQYF
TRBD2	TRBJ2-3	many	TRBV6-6	TGTGCCAGCAGTTACTCGACTAGCGGGACAGATACGCAGTATTTT	CASSYSTSGTDTQYF
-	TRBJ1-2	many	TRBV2	TGTGCCAGCAGCGACTCCCGGGGGCTCTATGGCTACACCTTC	CASSDSRGLYGYTF
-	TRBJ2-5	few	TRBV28	TGTGCCAGCAGTTTCTTGAGGGAGAGCAAAGAGACCCAGTACTTC	CASSFLRESKETQYF
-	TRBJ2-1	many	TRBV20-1	TGCAGTGCTAGCGGGCTGTTTTACAATGAGCAGTTCTTC	CSASGLFYNEQFF
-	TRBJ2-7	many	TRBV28	TGTGCCAGCAGCTTAAGATCTGTGGGGGAGCAGTACTTC	CASSLRSVGEQYF
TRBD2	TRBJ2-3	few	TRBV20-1	TGCAGTGCTAGCTTAGGACTAGCGGGGGGAACAGATACGCAGTATTTT	CSASLGLAGGTDTQYF
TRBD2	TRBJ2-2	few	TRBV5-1	TGCGCCAGCAGCACAAGGACTAGCGGGAGTATTGGAGCCGGGGAGCTGTTTTTT	CASSTRTSGSIGAGELFF
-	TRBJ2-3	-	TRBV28	TGTGCCAGCAGCCCCGGAGGTGAAATGACAGATACGCAGTATTTT	CASSPGGEMTDTQYF
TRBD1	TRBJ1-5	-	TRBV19	TGTGCCAGTAGTCTAGACAGGGGGAGGCAGCCCCAGCATTTT	CASSLDRGRQPQHF
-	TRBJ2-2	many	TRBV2	TGTGCCAGCAGCCCCAGAGGGGGGATCACCGGGGAGCTGTTTTTT	CASSPRGGITGELFF
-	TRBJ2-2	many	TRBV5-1	TGCGCCAGCAGCTGGGGGAGATACACCGGGGAGCTGTTTTTT	CASSWGRYTGELFF
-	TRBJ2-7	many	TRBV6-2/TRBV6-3	TGTGCCAGCAGTTGGCGATCGACACAGGGTACCTCCTACGAGCAGTACTTC	CASSWRSTQGTSYEQYF
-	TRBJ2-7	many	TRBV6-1	TGTGCCAGCAGTGTGGACAGCCCCTACGAGCAGTACTTC	CASSVDSPYEQYF
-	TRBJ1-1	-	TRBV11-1	TGTGCCAGCAGTCACAACCTGGGGACTGAAGCTTTCTTT	CASSHNLGTEAFF
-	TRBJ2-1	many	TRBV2	TGTGCCAGCAGTGCGGGACTTTACAATGAGCAGTTCTTC	CASSAGLYNEQFF
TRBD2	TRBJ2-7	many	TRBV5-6	TGTGCCAGCAGCTTTGCGGGAGGGTACGAGCAGTACTTC	CASSFAGGYEQYF
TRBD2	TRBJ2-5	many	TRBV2	TGTGCCAGCAGTGGGGGACTAGCGGAGACCCAGTACTTC	CASSGGLAETQYF
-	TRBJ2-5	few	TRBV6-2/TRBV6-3	TGTGCCAGCAGTTACGTGGAGACCCAGTACTTC	CASSYVETQYF
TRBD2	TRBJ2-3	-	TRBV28	TGTGCCAGCAGGAGGACTAGCGGGAGAGGAGATACGCAGTATTTT	CASRRTSGRGDTQYF
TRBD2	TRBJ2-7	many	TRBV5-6	TGTGCCAGCAGCCTTAGAGGGACTAGCGGGTCCGTTCACTACTTC	CASSLRGTSGSVHYF
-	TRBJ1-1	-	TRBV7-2	TGTGCCAGCAGCTTAGAAGCAGGGAGGGTGAACGCTGAAGCTTTCTTT	CASSLEAGRVNAEAFF
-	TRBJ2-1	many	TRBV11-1	TGTGCCAGCAGCCCTCGGCCCTTTTCCTACAATGAGCAGTTCTTC	CASSPRPFSYNEQFF
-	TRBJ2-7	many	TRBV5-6	TGTGCCAGCAGCTTGGCCGTAGGGATCCACGAGCAGTACTTC	CASSLAVGIHEQYF
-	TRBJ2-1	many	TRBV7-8	TGTGCCAGCAGCTTAGGGGTTAGGCGGGACAATGAGCAGTTCTTC	CASSLGVRRDNEQFF
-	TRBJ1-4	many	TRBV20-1	TGCAGTGCTACTCCGACAGGCCAGAATGAAAAACTGTTTTTT	CSATPTGQNEKLFF
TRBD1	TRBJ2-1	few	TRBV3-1	TGTGCCAGCAGCATAAGGGGGCGAGGGAATGAGCAGTTCTTC	CASSIRGRGNEQFF
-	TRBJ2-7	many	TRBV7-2	TGTGCCAGCAGCCAAAAGCGGGGAGGGGGCGCGAACTTC	CASSQKRGGGANF
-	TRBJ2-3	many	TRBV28	TGTGCCAGCAGCCTCAGCACAGATACGCAGTATTTT	CASSLSTDTQYF
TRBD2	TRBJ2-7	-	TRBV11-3	TGTGCCAGCAGCTTAGTCTTAGCGGGATCCTACGAGCAGTACTTC	CASSLVLAGSYEQYF
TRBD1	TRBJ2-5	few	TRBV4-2	TGTGCCAGCAGCCAGAATACAGGGGGCGTCGGGGAGACCCAGTACTTC	CASSQNTGGVGETQYF
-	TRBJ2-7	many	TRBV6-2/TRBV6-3	TGTGCCAGCAGTCCTCGGATCCAGACGAGCGAGCAGTACTTC	CASSPRIQTSEQYF
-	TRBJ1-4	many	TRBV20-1	TGCAGTGCTAGAGATTTAGGGGAAAAACTGTTTTTT	CSARDLGEKLFF
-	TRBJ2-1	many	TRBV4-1	TGCGCCAGCAGCTCACAGGGATCTAGTCAATCGGCGCAGTTCTTC	CASSSQGSSQSAQFF
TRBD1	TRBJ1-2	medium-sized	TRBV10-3	TGTGCCATCAGTGAGCCTGGGACAGGGAAGAACTATGGCTACACCTTC	CAISEPGTGKNYGYTF
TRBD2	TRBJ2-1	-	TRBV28	TGTGCCAGCAGTTTAAGTGGCGGGAGGAGGATAAACAATGAGCAGTTCTTC	CASSLSGGRRINNEQFF
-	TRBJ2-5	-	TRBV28	TGTGCCAGCAGCCCGCTAGCGAACCAAGAGACCCAGTACTTC	CASSPLANQETQYF
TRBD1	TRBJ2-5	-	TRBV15	TGTGCCACCAGCAGAGAGACAGGGGAAGAGACCCAGTACTTC	CATSRETGEETQYF
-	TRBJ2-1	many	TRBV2	TGTGCCAGCAATGAGCGCAATGAGCAGTTCTTC	CASNERNEQFF
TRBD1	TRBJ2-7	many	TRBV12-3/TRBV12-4	TGTGCCAGCAGTTTATACAGGTCCCTCCGGACAGGGGGCAGGAACGAGCAGTACTTC	CASSLYRSLRTGGRNEQYF
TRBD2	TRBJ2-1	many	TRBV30	TGTGCCTGGAGTGGACTAGCGGGAGGCTATGAGCAGTTCTTC	CAWSGLAGGYEQFF
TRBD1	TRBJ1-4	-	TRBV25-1	TGTGCCAGCAATGGACAGGGCCGGCTGTTTTTT	CASNGQGRLFF
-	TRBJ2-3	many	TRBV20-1	TGCAGTGCTAGAGATAGTGGAGCGATCACAGATACGCAGTATTTT	CSARDSGAITDTQYF
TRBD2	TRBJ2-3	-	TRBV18	TGTGCCAGCTCTCGGACTAGCGGGTTCACAGATGCGCAGTATTTT	CASSRTSGFTDAQYF
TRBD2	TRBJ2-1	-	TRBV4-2	TGTGCCAGCAGCCAAGTTTTAGCGGGAGGGCCGGGTGAGCAGTTCTTC	CASSQVLAGGPGEQFF
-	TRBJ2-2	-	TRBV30	TGTGCCTGGAGTGCGGGGACCACCGGGGAGCTGTTTTTT	CAWSAGTTGELFF
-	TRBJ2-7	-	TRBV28	TGTGCCAGCAATGATCGATCGAAGAGGGACTTCTCCTACGAGCAGTACTTC	CASNDRSKRDFSYEQYF
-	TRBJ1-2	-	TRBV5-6	TGTGCCAGCAGCCTGACAGGCTATGGCTACACCTTC	CASSLTGYGYTF
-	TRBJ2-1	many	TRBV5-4	TGTGCCAGCGGGTTTAGCGGTTCCTACAATGAGCAGTTCTTC	CASGFSGSYNEQFF
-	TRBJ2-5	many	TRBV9	TGTGCCAGCAGCGTAGCGGATCAAGAGACCCAGTACTTC	CASSVADQETQYF
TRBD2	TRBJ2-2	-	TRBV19	TGTGCCAGTAGTATCCTAGCGGGAAGGGGCACCGGGGAGCTGTTTTTT	CASSILAGRGTGELFF
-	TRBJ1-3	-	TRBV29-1	TGCAGCGCGGGACTGACCTCTGGAAACACCATATATTTT	CSAGLTSGNTIYF
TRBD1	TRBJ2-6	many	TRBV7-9	TGTGCCAGCAGCTGGCCCTCACAGGGGGCGACTGGGGCCAACGTCCTGACTTTC	CASSWPSQGATGANVLTF
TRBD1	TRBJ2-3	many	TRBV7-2	TGTGCCAGCAGTTTTACAGGGGGCCGACAGGATACGCAGTATTTT	CASSFTGGRQDTQYF
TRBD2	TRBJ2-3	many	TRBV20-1	TGCAGTGCTAGAGGGGCTAGCGGGAACGCAGATACGCAGTATTTT	CSARGASGNADTQYF
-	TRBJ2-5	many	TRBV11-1	TGTGCCAGCAGCTCGAACAGGGGCGCCGGGGGGACCCAGTACTTC	CASSSNRGAGGTQYF